Listed below are T cell receptor beta chains from one sample, sequenced in a study of blood T cell repertoires in COVID-19. Profiling relied on immunoSEQ multiplex PCR, and the TCRdb table lists in-frame clones only, not all of them. The sample shows a few hundred thousand clones, more than 75% of them seen only once. The sample comprised peripheral blood. The receptors come from a woman in her 70s with active or convalescent COVID-19. Both conserved end residues are part of each CDR3. The D gene is left open where the match is weak. Not all rows give a size; the values are once, few, many and, for expanded clones, a class.

d_gene: TRBD1
j_gene: TRBJ2-7
v_gene: TRBV4-3
abundance: -
CDR3nt: TGCGCCAGCAGCCAAGGGGACAGGGGCCGCCCTGTCCGTGAGAAGCAGTACTTC
CDR3aa: CASSQGDRGRPVREKQYF

d_gene: -
j_gene: TRBJ1-2
v_gene: TRBV3-1/TRBV3-2
abundance: -
CDR3nt: TGTGCCAGCAGCCTCGACCGGGGTCCCTATGGCTACACCTTC
CDR3aa: CASSLDRGPYGYTF

d_gene: -
j_gene: TRBJ2-7
v_gene: TRBV12-5
abundance: -
CDR3nt: TGTGCTAGTGGTCACGGGACTTTCTCCTACGAGCAGTACTTC
CDR3aa: CASGHGTFSYEQYF

d_gene: -
j_gene: TRBJ1-1
v_gene: TRBV7-6
abundance: -
CDR3nt: TGTGCCAGCAGTCAGGGAGGAAACACTGAAGCTTTCTTT
CDR3aa: CASSQGGNTEAFF

d_gene: -
j_gene: TRBJ1-6
v_gene: TRBV5-1
abundance: -
CDR3nt: TGCGCCAGCAGCTTCGTCTCCCGGAGCTCCTATAATTCACCCCTCCACTTT
CDR3aa: CASSFVSRSSYNSPLHF

d_gene: -
j_gene: TRBJ1-4
v_gene: TRBV15
abundance: once
CDR3nt: TGTGCCACCAGCAGAGTCCGTAATGAAAAACTGTTTTTT
CDR3aa: CATSRVRNEKLFF

d_gene: -
j_gene: TRBJ1-1
v_gene: TRBV11-1
abundance: few
CDR3nt: TGTGCCAGCAGCTTTGGGGGCGGCAGGGAAGCTTTCTTT
CDR3aa: CASSFGGGREAFF

d_gene: TRBD2
j_gene: TRBJ2-1
v_gene: TRBV13
abundance: -
CDR3nt: TGTGCCAGCAGCGCACAAGGGACTAGAGGCAATGAGCAGTTCTTC
CDR3aa: CASSAQGTRGNEQFF

d_gene: -
j_gene: TRBJ1-2
v_gene: TRBV9
abundance: -
CDR3nt: TGTGCCAGCAGCGGGGGCCCCTCCCGGGGGGCGAGGGGCTACACCTTC
CDR3aa: CASSGGPSRGARGYTF

d_gene: TRBD1
j_gene: TRBJ1-4
v_gene: TRBV5-1
abundance: -
CDR3nt: TGCGCCAGCAGCTCACCAACAGGGGAGAATGAAAAACTGTTTTTT
CDR3aa: CASSSPTGENEKLFF

d_gene: -
j_gene: TRBJ1-1
v_gene: TRBV6-6
abundance: -
CDR3nt: TGTGCCAGCAGTTACGCGCCGGGGGGAGACACTGAAGCTTTCTTT
CDR3aa: CASSYAPGGDTEAFF

d_gene: -
j_gene: TRBJ1-1
v_gene: TRBV18
abundance: -
CDR3nt: TGTGCCAGCTCACAACTCGACAGTAACACTGAAGCTTTCTTT
CDR3aa: CASSQLDSNTEAFF

d_gene: TRBD1
j_gene: TRBJ1-5
v_gene: TRBV7-9
abundance: -
CDR3nt: TGTGCCAGCAGCTCGGGACAGGGGAATCAGCCCCAGCATTTT
CDR3aa: CASSSGQGNQPQHF

d_gene: -
j_gene: TRBJ1-6
v_gene: TRBV5-6
abundance: once
CDR3nt: TGTGCCAGCAGCCCGGGGGGAGGGCGGATTAATTCACCCCTCCACTTT
CDR3aa: CASSPGGGRINSPLHF

d_gene: TRBD2
j_gene: TRBJ2-7
v_gene: TRBV6-2/TRBV6-3
abundance: -
CDR3nt: TGTGCCAGCAGCTCAAATGGACTAGAGGAGCAGTACTTC
CDR3aa: CASSSNGLEEQYF

d_gene: TRBD2
j_gene: TRBJ2-3
v_gene: TRBV6-5
abundance: -
CDR3nt: TGTGCCAGCCGTCGGGCGGGGGGAGGAGATACGCAGTATTTT
CDR3aa: CASRRAGGGDTQYF

d_gene: -
j_gene: TRBJ1-2
v_gene: TRBV27
abundance: -
CDR3nt: TGTGCCAGCAGTTTTGTCCCGTCGGGAGGCTACACCTTC
CDR3aa: CASSFVPSGGYTF

d_gene: TRBD1
j_gene: TRBJ2-3
v_gene: TRBV12-5
abundance: -
CDR3nt: TGTGCTAGTGGTAAGAATGGACAGGGTCTTGATACGCAGTATTTT
CDR3aa: CASGKNGQGLDTQYF

d_gene: TRBD1
j_gene: TRBJ1-5
v_gene: TRBV19
abundance: few
CDR3nt: TGTGCCAGTAGTTCTAGGGGGCGGAAGGGTCAGCCCCAGCATTTT
CDR3aa: CASSSRGRKGQPQHF

d_gene: -
j_gene: TRBJ2-7
v_gene: TRBV5-1
abundance: -
CDR3nt: TGCGCCAGCAGCCCATACTTCCAGGGCCCCTACGAGCAGTACTTC
CDR3aa: CASSPYFQGPYEQYF

d_gene: -
j_gene: TRBJ1-5
v_gene: TRBV2
abundance: -
CDR3nt: TGTGCCAGCAGCGGACTGAGCAATCAGCCCCAGCATTTT
CDR3aa: CASSGLSNQPQHF

d_gene: TRBD1
j_gene: TRBJ1-2
v_gene: TRBV19
abundance: -
CDR3nt: TGTGCCAGTAGTATCGGGACAGCTAACTATGGCTACACCTTC
CDR3aa: CASSIGTANYGYTF